This T cell receptor beta chain was identified during a study of cytomegalovirus exposure and HLA in healthy donors. Broader study findings: Most of the CMV-associated TCR beta chains (in a later analysis) appeared to be HLA-restricted.

The PCR had 60 Vbeta and 13 Jbeta primers. This table comes from immunoSEQ multiplex PCR, and its TCRdb copy is limited to in-frame clones, with some not included. The data show about 130,000 clones, 60% to 85% seen once. This CDR3 region has 12 residues. Germline CDR1 reads LNHDA; CDR2 reads SQIVND (reference sequence). Turning to this clone: The antigen is undetermined.

V usage is TRBV19 and J usage is TRBJ2-7; possibly TRBD2 for D (6 bases). This TCR was sampled from a man aged 25-45 years in good health and CMV-seronegative. Sequencing was performed on PBMCs. CDR3 bases: TGTGCAACTCAATCGGGAGTCTACGAGCAGTACTTC. Amino acids: CATQSGVYEQYF.